These 19 T cell receptor beta chains were all obtained from the same sample, sequenced in a study of blood T cell repertoires in COVID-19. Libraries were prepared by immunoSEQ multiplex PCR; TCRdb keeps only in-frame clonotypes and omits some of them. The profile shows some 300,000 clones, 80% to 90% of them singletons. The material sequenced was peripheral blood. These receptors were taken from a woman in her forties or fifties with COVID-19, enrolled during active disease.

The V and J genes are TRBV4-2 and TRBJ2-3, with TRBD2 matching over 11 bases. The germline V gene encodes CDR1 LGHNA and CDR2 YNFKEQ. This CDR3 has 18 amino acids. The junction had 6 bases not matched to a gene; V was cut back by 0 bases and J by 1 base. CDR3 bases: TGTGCCAGCAGCCAAGAATTACTAGCGGGAGTTGGCACAGATACGCAGTATTTT. This codes for CASSQELLAGVGTDTQYF.

The chain has TRBV19 and TRBJ1-2; 7 nucleotides agree with TRBD1. V was clipped by 4 bases and J by 3 bases; unmatched bases: 8. The CDR3 has 15 residues. CDR1 is LNHDA and CDR2 is SQIVND in the germline V gene (reference sequence). The CDR3 reads CASSRGQTKDYGYTF. The DNA of the CDR3 is TGTGCCAGTAGTAGGGGACAGACCAAGGACTATGGCTACACCTTC.

CDR3 nucleotide sequence: TGTGCCAGCAGCAGAGGGCGGGCCCCCTACGAGCAGTACTTC. This encodes CASSRGRAPYEQYF. The genes are TRBV7-2 and TRBJ2-7; possible D gene TRBD2, 5 bases. CDR3 length: 14 amino acids. Germline CDR1 reads SGHTA; CDR2 reads FQGNSA. V was pared by 5 bases and J by 2 bases, with 13 bases between.

This sequence joins TRBV25-1 and TRBJ2-7, with 8 bases identical to TRBD2. The CDR3 totals 14 residues. Germline CDR1 reads MGHDK; CDR2 reads SYGVNS. With V trimmed by 6 bases and J by 5 bases, 9 bases remained unmatched. The CDR3 is CASRPSGRRNEQYF. CDR3 nucleotide sequence: TGTGCCAGCAGGCCAAGCGGGAGACGCAACGAGCAGTACTTC.

This clone occurred once. The chain couples TRBV7-3 to TRBJ2-1, with TRBD2 as a possible D gene (6 bases). The CDR3 consists of 15 residues. Trimming shortened V by 1 base and J by 7 bases, and 14 bases separated the two germline ends. In germline, CDR1 is SGHTA, CDR2 FQGTGA. The CDR3 region is CASSLRTGAKNEQFF. In DNA, the CDR3 is TGTGCCAGCAGCTTAAGGACGGGAGCCAAAAATGAGCAGTTCTTC.

J is TRBJ1-2 and V is TRBV11-1; 9 nucleotides line up with TRBD1. After removal of 0 bases from V and 7 bases from J, the junction contained 9 bases not matched to a gene. The CDR3 runs 16 residues. Germline V gene lookup returns CDR1 SGHAT and CDR2 FQDESV (reference sequence). This CDR3 reads CASSLASGTGPSGYTF. Written as DNA, the CDR3 is TGTGCCAGCAGCTTAGCCTCCGGGACAGGGCCTAGTGGCTACACCTTC.

V is TRBV27 and J is TRBJ2-1, with TRBD1 as a possible D gene (5 bases). The CDR3 is made up of 13 amino acids. The germline V gene encodes CDR1 MNHEY and CDR2 SMNVEV (reference sequence). Trimming took 4 bases from V and 3 from J, leaving 7 bases between them. In DNA, the CDR3 is TGTGCCAGCAGTTCAGGGTTCTACAATGAGCAGTTCTTC. Translating it yields CASSSGFYNEQFF.

This chain links TRBV18 with TRBJ1-3; 7 bases match TRBD1. The CDR3 runs 17 residues. Trimming removed 6 bases from V and 0 bases from J; junction bases left unmatched: 11. Germline CDR1 is KGHSH and CDR2 is LQKENI. The CDR3, as DNA: TGTGCCAGCTCGCACCGGGGACAGCAGATCTCTGGAAACACCATATATTTT. The encoded protein is CASSHRGQQISGNTIYF.

The chain links TRBV4-1 to TRBJ2-1; D might be TRBD1 (6 bases). V shed 0 bases and J shed 2 bases, with 8 bases lying between them. Germline assignment: CDR1 MGHRA and CDR2 YSYEKL. This CDR3 contains 15 residues. The CDR3 DNA is TGCGCCAGCAGCCAAGAGGACAGTCCCTACAATGAGCAGTTCTTC. Its protein is CASSQEDSPYNEQFF.

J is TRBJ2-7 and V is TRBV4-1; D gene uncertain. Germline V lookup: CDR1 MGHRA, CDR2 YSYEKL. The CDR3 consists of 13 residues. V gave up 2 bases and J gave up 2 bases, with 7 bases separating them. Here the CDR3 reads CASSQIKTYEQYF. Written as DNA, the CDR3 is TGCGCCAGCAGCCAAATAAAAACCTACGAGCAGTACTTC.

The rearrangement links TRBV4-3 to TRBJ2-7, with TRBD1 identical over 11 bases. V lost 3 bases and J lost 8; bases outside the gene matches: 9. From germline, CDR1 is LGHNA and CDR2 YSLEER. The CDR3 loop spans 15 amino acids. The CDR3 protein is CASSQGSGTGGQQYF. In DNA form, the CDR3 reads TGCGCCAGCAGCCAGGGTTCCGGGACAGGGGGACAGCAGTACTTC.

This chain links TRBV12-5 with TRBJ2-1; TRBD2 aligns across 10 bases. The CDR3 covers 14 residues. Unmatched junction bases numbered 10, after V lost 8 bases and J lost 9 bases. Per the germline V gene, CDR1 is LGHNT and CDR2 is FRNRAP. The CDR3 here is CASQAGGVRREQFF. DNA for the CDR3: TGTGCTAGTCAAGCGGGAGGGGTAAGGCGTGAGCAGTTCTTC.

This chain connects TRBV5-1 to TRBJ2-3; TRBD2 matches 9 bases. Per germline, CDR1 SGHRS and CDR2 YFSETQ. V dropped 3 bases and J dropped 5; count of bases not matched to a gene: 4. The CDR3 loop spans 14 amino acids. The CDR3 here is CASSSSGKGDTQYF. The CDR3 DNA is TGCGCCAGCAGCTCTAGCGGGAAAGGAGATACGCAGTATTTT.

The V call is TRBV7-9, the J call TRBJ2-7; the D gene is possibly TRBD2 (5 bases). Germline CDR1 and CDR2: SEHNR and FQNEAQ (reference sequence). Trimming left V 3 bases short and J 2 bases short, with 11 bases between. The CDR3 contains 14 residues. CDR3 in amino acids: CASSFRGMAYEQYF. The CDR3 nucleotides are TGTGCCAGCAGCTTCCGGGGAATGGCCTACGAGCAGTACTTC. The variable domain in full, with the rest retrieved from reference TRBV7-9 and TRBJ2-7, is DTGVSQNPRHKITKRGQNVTFRCDPISEHNRLYWYRQTLGQGPEFLTYFQNEAQLEKSRLLSDRFSAERPKGSFSTLEIQRTEQGDSAMYLCASSFRGMAYEQYFGPGTRLTVT.

The chain links TRBV7-9 to TRBJ2-2; D is unclear. Germline loops: CDR1 SEHNR, CDR2 FQNEAQ (reference sequence). V dropped 1 base and J dropped 6 bases, with 9 bases sitting between them. This CDR3 spans 14 amino acids. Here the CDR3 reads CASSLETNAGELFF. The CDR3 DNA reads as TGTGCCAGCAGCTTAGAGACAAACGCCGGGGAGCTGTTTTTT.

The V gene is TRBV5-1, the J gene TRBJ2-2, with D possibly matching TRBD1 (5 bases). Germline values: CDR1 SGHRS, CDR2 YFSETQ. Trimming pared 3 bases from V and 5 bases from J, leaving 14 bases between. The CDR3 has 15 residues. This CDR3 is CASSSGHHLTGELFF. The CDR3 coding sequence is TGCGCCAGCAGCTCTGGACACCACCTTACCGGGGAGCTGTTTTTT.

The chain has TRBV11-2 and TRBJ2-1; D not certain. CDR3 size: 13 residues. Germline V CDR1 and CDR2: SGHAT, FQNNGV. Trimming shortened V by 5 bases and J by 9 bases, and 14 bases separated the two germline ends. CDR3 nucleotide sequence: TGTGCCAGCAGCCGCCAAGATGCGAGTGAGCAGTTCTTC. This sequence encodes CASSRQDASEQFF.

This clone appeared once. The chain uses TRBV6-5 and TRBJ2-1, with D tentatively TRBD1 (5 bases). This CDR3 has 10 amino acids. Germline V gene sequence: CDR1 MNHEY, CDR2 SVGAGI. V was trimmed by 9 bases and J by 6 bases, leaving 6 bases between them. The CDR3 DNA reads TGTGCCAGTCAGGGCAATGAGCAGTTCTTC. Translating it yields CASQGNEQFF.

The genes are TRBV5-4 and TRBJ2-7; D may be TRBD2 (6 bases). Germline lookup yields CDR1 SGHNT and CDR2 YYREEE (reference sequence). This CDR3 spans 14 amino acids. The V end was cut by 4 bases, the J end by 0 bases, with 11 bases between. CDR3: CASSRGVSSYEQYF. The CDR3, as DNA: TGTGCCAGCAGCCGCGGGGTTAGCTCCTACGAGCAGTACTTC.